The rows below give T cell receptor beta chains drawn from one sample of a study of cytomegalovirus exposure and HLA in healthy donors. Repertoires were generated with immunoSEQ multiplex PCR, while TCRdb's copy carries only in-frame clones and drops some. Of 150,000 to 200,000 clones in the sample, approximately 86% were seen once. Sample: PBMCs. The receptors stem from a woman between 18 and 29 years old in good health and CMV-seronegative. Each CDR3 is given with its conserved first and last residue. A D gene is named only where the DNA matches it firmly. Size is omitted from some rows. Given values are once, few, many or a class for expanded clones.

CASSPGGRGYSMSTDTQYF,TGTGCCAGCTCCCCCGGGGGGCGGGGGTATTCTATGAGCACAGATACGCAGTATTTT,-,TRBV5-4,19,TRBJ2-3,-
CASSSLEGQSTDTQYF,TGTGCCAGCAGTTCGCTCGAAGGACAGAGCACAGATACGCAGTATTTT,-,TRBV6-5,16,TRBJ2-3,-
CASSPSGEGYTF,TGTGCCAGCAGCCCTAGCGGCGAGGGCTACACCTTC,-,TRBV11-1,12,TRBJ1-2,-
CADPSGGDGTQYF,TGTGCCGATCCTAGCGGGGGTGACGGTACGCAGTATTTT,-,TRBV9,13,TRBJ2-3,TRBD2
CSVGWGLIDEQFF,TGCAGCGTTGGCTGGGGGCTGATCGATGAGCAGTTCTTC,-,TRBV29-1,13,TRBJ2-1,-
CASSWGAGAGELFF,TGTGCCAGCAGCTGGGGCGCGGGAGCCGGGGAGCTGTTTTTT,-,TRBV4-2,14,TRBJ2-2,TRBD2
CASSQGRFSNQPQHF,TGTGCCAGCAGCCAAGGCAGGTTTAGCAATCAGCCCCAGCATTTT,-,TRBV4-2,15,TRBJ1-5,-
CASSRGMSYNEQFF,TGTGCCAGCAGCAGGGGGATGTCCTACAATGAGCAGTTCTTC,-,TRBV14,14,TRBJ2-1,-
CASSETGGGRTDTQYF,TGTGCCAGCAGTGAAACGGGGGGGGGACGCACAGATACGCAGTATTTT,-,TRBV2,16,TRBJ2-3,TRBD2
CASINRGRYEQYF,TGTGCCAGCATTAACAGGGGGCGCTACGAGCAGTACTTC,few,TRBV28,13,TRBJ2-7,TRBD1
CASSPHANTGELFF,TGTGCCAGCAGCCCACACGCGAACACCGGGGAGCTGTTTTTT,-,TRBV7-8,14,TRBJ2-2,-
CASTDRVNTEAFF,TGTGCCAGCACCGACAGGGTGAACACTGAAGCTTTCTTT,-,TRBV5-4,13,TRBJ1-1,TRBD1
CAISVGRGDTGELFF,TGTGCCATCAGTGTGGGCAGGGGTGACACCGGGGAGCTGTTTTTT,-,TRBV10-3,15,TRBJ2-2,-
CASSLLQAYSSTDTQYF,TGCGCCAGCAGCTTGCTACAGGCCTATTCTAGCACAGATACGCAGTATTTT,-,TRBV5-1,17,TRBJ2-3,-
CASSFSGGPHNEQFF,TGTGCCAGCAGCTTTAGCGGGGGCCCCCACAATGAGCAGTTCTTC,-,TRBV11-2,15,TRBJ2-1,TRBD2
CASSREGADTQYF,TGCGCCAGCAGCCGCGAGGGGGCAGATACGCAGTATTTT,-,TRBV4-1,13,TRBJ2-3,-
CASSSTGDANYGYTF,TGTGCCAGCAGTTCCACGGGTGATGCTAACTATGGCTACACCTTC,-,TRBV27,15,TRBJ1-2,-
CASSLDGVSSDTQYF,TGCGCCAGCAGCTTGGACGGAGTTAGCTCGGATACGCAGTATTTT,once,TRBV5-1,15,TRBJ2-3,-
CASSEGPGGGGATDTQYF,TGTGCCAGCAGTGAGGGACCCGGGGGCGGGGGGGCCACAGATACGCAGTATTTT,-,TRBV6-1,18,TRBJ2-3,TRBD2
CASSMGLYSNQPQHF,TGTGCCAGCAGTATGGGGCTCTATAGCAATCAGCCCCAGCATTTT,-,TRBV27,15,TRBJ1-5,-
CASSPWGQLNYGYTF,TGTGCCAGCAGCCCATGGGGACAGCTCAACTATGGCTACACCTTC,-,TRBV7-8,15,TRBJ1-2,TRBD1
CASSSRRWRGNSPLHF,TGTGCCAGCAGCTCCCGGAGGTGGCGAGGGAATTCACCCCTCCACTTT,-,TRBV5-8,16,TRBJ1-6,-
CASEGSGANVLTF,TGTGCCAGCGAGGGCTCTGGGGCCAACGTCCTGACTTTC,-,TRBV11-3,13,TRBJ2-6,-
CASSPTTGEGANVLTF,TGCGCCAGCAGCCCAACGACAGGGGAAGGGGCCAACGTCCTGACTTTC,-,TRBV5-1,16,TRBJ2-6,TRBD1
CAISESGGNNNEQFF,TGTGCCATCAGTGAATCAGGGGGAAATAATAATGAGCAGTTCTTC,once,TRBV10-3,15,TRBJ2-1,TRBD1
CASDRGNTEAFF,TGTGCCAGCGATAGGGGGAACACTGAAGCTTTCTTT,-,TRBV11-2,12,TRBJ1-1,-
CASSLQGSPRGYTF,TGTGCCAGCAGCTTACAGGGGAGCCCCCGTGGCTACACCTTC,-,TRBV5-4,14,TRBJ1-2,TRBD1
CASSPPWLSGKGETQYF,TGTGCCAGCAGTCCACCCTGGTTATCAGGGAAAGGAGAGACCCAGTACTTC,once,TRBV2,17,TRBJ2-5,-
CASSYYWNTEAFF,TGTGCCAGCAGTTACTACTGGAACACTGAAGCTTTCTTT,few,TRBV6-6,13,TRBJ1-1,-
CASSQEQVTGEGYTF,TGCGCCAGCAGCCAAGAACAAGTGACAGGGGAAGGCTACACCTTC,-,TRBV4-3,15,TRBJ1-2,TRBD1
CASSFRLGSYEQYF,TGTGCCAGCAGCTTCCGACTGGGTTCCTACGAGCAGTACTTC,-,TRBV7-9,14,TRBJ2-7,-
CASSEALPGADTQYF,TGTGCCAGCAGTGAAGCGCTTCCAGGTGCAGATACGCAGTATTTT,-,TRBV2,15,TRBJ2-3,-
CASSSTGASGTTIYF,TGTGCCAGCAGTTCCACAGGAGCCTCTGGAACCACCATATATTTT,-,TRBV7-6,15,TRBJ1-3,-
CASSVGLTYEQYF,TGTGCCAGCAGCGTGGGACTGACCTACGAGCAGTACTTC,-,TRBV7-9,13,TRBJ2-7,-
CASSLAWGAGATNTGELFF,TGCGCCAGCAGCTTGGCCTGGGGAGCCGGAGCCACGAACACCGGGGAGCTGTTTTTT,-,TRBV5-1,19,TRBJ2-2,-
CASSRQGVIYNEQFF,TGTGCCAGCAGCAGACAGGGGGTAATTTACAATGAGCAGTTCTTC,-,TRBV6-1,15,TRBJ2-1,TRBD1
CASSSHRYRETQYF,TGTGCCAGCAGTTCACACAGGTACCGGGAGACCCAGTACTTC,-,TRBV6-1,14,TRBJ2-5,-
CASSQPDLNTQYF,TGTGCCAGCAGTCAACCGGACTTAAATACGCAGTATTTT,-,TRBV2,13,TRBJ2-3,-
CASSESQGIYEQYF,TGTGCCAGCAGTGAGTCACAGGGGATTTACGAGCAGTACTTC,-,TRBV25-1,14,TRBJ2-7,TRBD1
CASSRSNRGLGVTEAFF,TGTGCCAGCAGTCGATCAAACAGGGGCTTGGGTGTCACTGAAGCTTTCTTT,-,TRBV27,17,TRBJ1-1,TRBD1
CASSLDLKGLNYGYTF,TGTGCCAGCAGCTTGGATCTAAAGGGACTCAACTATGGCTACACCTTC,-,TRBV5-6,16,TRBJ1-2,-
CASRRAGGTEAFF,TGTGCCAGCAGACGCGCAGGGGGCACTGAAGCTTTCTTT,-,TRBV7-2,13,TRBJ1-1,TRBD1
CAGGRAGNYGYTF,TGTGCCGGAGGGAGGGCGGGGAACTATGGCTACACCTTC,-,TRBV2,13,TRBJ1-2,-
CASSLSGVEQFF,TGCGCCAGCAGCTTGTCAGGGGTTGAGCAGTTCTTC,-,TRBV5-1,12,TRBJ2-1,-
CASSPGAAGVRGTEAFF,TGTGCCAGCTCACCGGGCGCGGCCGGGGTCAGGGGCACTGAAGCTTTCTTT,-,TRBV18,17,TRBJ1-1,-
CASSPDRGGYTF,TGCGCCAGCAGCCCGGACAGGGGCGGCTACACCTTC,-,TRBV5-1,12,TRBJ1-2,TRBD1
CASSYGQPNSPLHF,TGCGCCAGCAGCTACGGACAGCCTAATTCACCCCTCCACTTT,-,TRBV5-1,14,TRBJ1-6,-
CASSQAFGYEQYF,TGCGCCAGCAGCCAAGCTTTCGGCTACGAGCAGTACTTC,-,TRBV4-3,13,TRBJ2-7,-
CASSLGHSSYEQYF,TGTGCCAGCAGCTTAGGGCACAGCTCCTACGAGCAGTACTTC,-,TRBV7-9,14,TRBJ2-7,-
CASSLVGGETEAFF,TGTGCCAGCAGCTTAGTGGGGGGAGAGACTGAAGCTTTCTTT,-,TRBV7-9,14,TRBJ1-1,-
CASSYSGLPRGETQYF,TGTGCCAGCAGTTACTCCGGGTTGCCTAGGGGAGAGACCCAGTACTTC,-,TRBV6-5,16,TRBJ2-5,-